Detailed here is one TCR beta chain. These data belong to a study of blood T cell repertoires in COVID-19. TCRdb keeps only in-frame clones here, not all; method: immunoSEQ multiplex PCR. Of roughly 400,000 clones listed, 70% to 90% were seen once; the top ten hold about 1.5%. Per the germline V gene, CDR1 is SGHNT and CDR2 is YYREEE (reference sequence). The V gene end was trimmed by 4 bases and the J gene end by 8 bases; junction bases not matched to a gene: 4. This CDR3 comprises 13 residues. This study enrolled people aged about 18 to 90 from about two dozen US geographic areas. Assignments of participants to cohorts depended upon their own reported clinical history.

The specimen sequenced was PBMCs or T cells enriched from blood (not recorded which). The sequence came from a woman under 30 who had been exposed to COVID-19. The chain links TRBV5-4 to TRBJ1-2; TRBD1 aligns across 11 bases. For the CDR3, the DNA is TGTGCCAGCAGCATCGGGACAGGGGGAGGCTACACCTTC. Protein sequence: CASSIGTGGGYTF.